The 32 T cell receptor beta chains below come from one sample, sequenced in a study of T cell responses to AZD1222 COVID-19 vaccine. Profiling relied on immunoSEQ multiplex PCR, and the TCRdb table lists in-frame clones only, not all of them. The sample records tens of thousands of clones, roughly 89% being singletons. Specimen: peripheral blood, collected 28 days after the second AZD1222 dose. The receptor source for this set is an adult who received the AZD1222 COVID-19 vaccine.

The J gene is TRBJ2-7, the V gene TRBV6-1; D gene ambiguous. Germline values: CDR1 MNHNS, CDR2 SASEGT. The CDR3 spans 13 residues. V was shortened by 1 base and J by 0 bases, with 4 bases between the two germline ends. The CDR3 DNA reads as TGTGCCAGCAGTGAAGAGAGCTCCTACGAGCAGTACTTC. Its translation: CASSEESSYEQYF.

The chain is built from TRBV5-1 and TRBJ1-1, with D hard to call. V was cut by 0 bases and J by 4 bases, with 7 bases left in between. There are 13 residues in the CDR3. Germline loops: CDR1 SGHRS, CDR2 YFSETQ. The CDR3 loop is CASSLVVGTEAFF. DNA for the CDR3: TGCGCCAGCAGCTTGGTGGTGGGCACTGAAGCTTTCTTT. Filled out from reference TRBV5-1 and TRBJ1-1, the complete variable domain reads KAGVTQTPRYLIKTRGQQVTLSCSPISGHRSVSWYQQTPGQGLQFLFEYFSETQRNKGNFPGRFSGRQFSNSRSEMNVSTLELGDSALYLCASSLVVGTEAFFGQGTRLTVV.

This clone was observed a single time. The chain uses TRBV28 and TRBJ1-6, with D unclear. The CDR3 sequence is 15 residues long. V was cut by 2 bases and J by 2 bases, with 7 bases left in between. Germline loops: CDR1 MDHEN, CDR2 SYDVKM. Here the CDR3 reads CASSLGRPYNSPLHF. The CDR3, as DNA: TGTGCCAGCAGTTTAGGCAGGCCCTATAATTCACCCCTCCACTTT. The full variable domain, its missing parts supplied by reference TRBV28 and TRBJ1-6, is DVKVTQSSRYLVKRTGEKVFLECVQDMDHENMFWYRQDPGLGLRLIYFSYDVKMKEKGDIPEGYSVSREKKERFSLILESASTNQTSMYLCASSLGRPYNSPLHFGNGTRLTVT.

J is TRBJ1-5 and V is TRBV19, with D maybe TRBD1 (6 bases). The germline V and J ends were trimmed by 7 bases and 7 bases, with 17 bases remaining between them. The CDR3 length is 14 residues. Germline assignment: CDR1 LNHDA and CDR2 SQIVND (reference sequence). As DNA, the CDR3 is TGTGCCAGTACGATCACAGGGCTACAACAGCCCCAGCATTTT. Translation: CASTITGLQQPQHF. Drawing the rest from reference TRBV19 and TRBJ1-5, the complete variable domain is DGGITQSPKYLFRKEGQNVTLSCEQNLNHDAMYWYRQDPGQGLRLIYYSQIVNDFQKGDIAEGYSVSREKKESFPLTVTSAQKNPTAFYLCASTITGLQQPQHFGDGTRLSIL.

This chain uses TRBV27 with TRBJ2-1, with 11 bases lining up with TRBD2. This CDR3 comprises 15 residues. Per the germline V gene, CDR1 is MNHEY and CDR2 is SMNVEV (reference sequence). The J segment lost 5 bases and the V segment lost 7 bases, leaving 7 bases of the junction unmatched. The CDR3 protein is CASTRLAGINNEQFF. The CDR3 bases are TGTGCCAGCACCAGACTAGCGGGGATAAACAATGAGCAGTTCTTC.

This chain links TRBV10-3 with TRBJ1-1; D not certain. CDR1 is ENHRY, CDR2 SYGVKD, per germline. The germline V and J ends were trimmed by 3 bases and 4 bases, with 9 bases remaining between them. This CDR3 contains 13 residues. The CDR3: CAISEKGGTEAFF. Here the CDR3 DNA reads TGTGCCATCAGTGAAAAGGGAGGCACTGAAGCTTTCTTT.

Here the CDR3 reads CASRVTGGAWETQYF. The CDR3 DNA is TGTGCCAGCAGAGTAACAGGGGGCGCGTGGGAGACCCAGTACTTC. The rearrangement links TRBV6-5 to TRBJ2-5; 9 bases fit TRBD1. Germline trimming cut 6 bases from V and 5 bases from J; bases unmatched to any gene: 10. The CDR3 contains 15 residues. Germline lookup yields CDR1 MNHEY and CDR2 SVGAGI.

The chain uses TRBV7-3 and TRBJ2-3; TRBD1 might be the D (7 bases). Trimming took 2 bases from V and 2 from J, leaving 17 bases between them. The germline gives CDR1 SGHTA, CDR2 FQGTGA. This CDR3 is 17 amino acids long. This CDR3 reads CASSLSGAGGFTDTQYF. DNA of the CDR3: TGTGCCAGCAGCTTATCAGGAGCAGGGGGGTTCACAGATACGCAGTATTTT.

The CDR3 coding sequence is TGTGCCAGTAGTACGGGACTAGCGGCGTCAGATACGCAGTATTTT. It codes for CASSTGLAASDTQYF. This rearrangement joins TRBV19 to TRBJ2-3; 11 bases fit TRBD2. The CDR3 length is 15 residues. CDR1 is LNHDA, CDR2 SQIVND, per germline (reference sequence). V lost 4 bases to trimming and J lost 4 bases; unmatched junction nucleotides: 4. The complete variable domain, with remaining parts taken from reference TRBV19 and TRBJ2-3, reads DGGITQSPKYLFRKEGQNVTLSCEQNLNHDAMYWYRQDPGQGLRLIYYSQIVNDFQKGDIAEGYSVSREKKESFPLTVTSAQKNPTAFYLCASSTGLAASDTQYFGPGTRLTVL.

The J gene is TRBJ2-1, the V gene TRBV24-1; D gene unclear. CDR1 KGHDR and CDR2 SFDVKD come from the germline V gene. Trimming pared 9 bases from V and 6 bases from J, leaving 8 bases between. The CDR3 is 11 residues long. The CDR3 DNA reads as TGTGCCACCGGTCTGAGCAATGAGCAGTTCTTC. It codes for CATGLSNEQFF.

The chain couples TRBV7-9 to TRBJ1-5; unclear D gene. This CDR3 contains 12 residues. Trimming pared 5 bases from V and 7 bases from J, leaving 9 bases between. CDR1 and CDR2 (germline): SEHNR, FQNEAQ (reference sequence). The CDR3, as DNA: TGTGCCAGCAGCCCCGACACCCAGCCCCAGCATTTT. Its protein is CASSPDTQPQHF.

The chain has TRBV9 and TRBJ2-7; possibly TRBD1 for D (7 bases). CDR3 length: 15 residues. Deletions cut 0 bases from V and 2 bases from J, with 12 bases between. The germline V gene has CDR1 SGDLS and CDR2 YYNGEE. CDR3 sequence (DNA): TGTGCCAGCAGCGTAGTGGCAGGGGGGCCCTACGAGCAGTACTTC. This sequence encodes CASSVVAGGPYEQYF.

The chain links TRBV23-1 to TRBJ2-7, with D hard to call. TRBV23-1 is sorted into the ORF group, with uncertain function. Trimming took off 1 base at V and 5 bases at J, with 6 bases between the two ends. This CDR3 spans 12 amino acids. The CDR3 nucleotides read TGCGCCAGCAGTCAATGTGGCCACGAGCAGTACGTC. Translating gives CASSQCGHEQYV.

CDR3 sequence reads: CASSLGGTRYTDTQYF. The DNA for the CDR3 is TGCGCCAGCAGCTTGGGGGGCACCCGATACACAGATACGCAGTATTTT. The J gene is TRBJ2-3, the V gene TRBV5-1, with D possibly matching TRBD1 (5 bases). This CDR3 has 16 residues. The germline V and J ends were trimmed by 0 bases and 2 bases, with 13 bases remaining between them. Germline CDR1 is SGHRS and CDR2 is YFSETQ. Looking up the rest from reference TRBV5-1 and TRBJ2-3 gives the full variable domain: KAGVTQTPRYLIKTRGQQVTLSCSPISGHRSVSWYQQTPGQGLQFLFEYFSETQRNKGNFPGRFSGRQFSNSRSEMNVSTLELGDSALYLCASSLGGTRYTDTQYFGPGTRLTVL.

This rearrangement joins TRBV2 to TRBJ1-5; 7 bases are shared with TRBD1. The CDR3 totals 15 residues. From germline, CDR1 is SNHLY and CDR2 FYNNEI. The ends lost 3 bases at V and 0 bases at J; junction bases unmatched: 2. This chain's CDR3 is CASSDQGGSNQPQHF. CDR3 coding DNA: TGTGCCAGCAGTGACCAGGGGGGTAGCAATCAGCCCCAGCATTTT.

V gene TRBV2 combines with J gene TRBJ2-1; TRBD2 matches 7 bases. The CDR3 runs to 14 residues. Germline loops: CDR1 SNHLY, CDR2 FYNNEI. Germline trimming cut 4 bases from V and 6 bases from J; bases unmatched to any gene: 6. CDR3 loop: CASSGWTRPNEQFF. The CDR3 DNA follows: TGTGCCAGCAGTGGGTGGACTAGGCCCAATGAGCAGTTCTTC. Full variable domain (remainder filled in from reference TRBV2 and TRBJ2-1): EPEVTQTPSHQVTQMGQEVILRCVPISNHLYFYWYRQILGQKVEFLVSFYNNEISEKSEIFDDQFSVERPDGSNFTLKIRSTKLEDSAMYFCASSGWTRPNEQFFGPGTRLTVL.

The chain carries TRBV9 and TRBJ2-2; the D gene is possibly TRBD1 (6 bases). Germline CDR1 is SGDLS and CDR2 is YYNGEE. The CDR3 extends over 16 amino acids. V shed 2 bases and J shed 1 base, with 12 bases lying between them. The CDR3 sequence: CASSVQGRENTGELFF. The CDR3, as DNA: TGTGCCAGCAGCGTCCAGGGGAGAGAGAACACCGGGGAGCTGTTTTTT.

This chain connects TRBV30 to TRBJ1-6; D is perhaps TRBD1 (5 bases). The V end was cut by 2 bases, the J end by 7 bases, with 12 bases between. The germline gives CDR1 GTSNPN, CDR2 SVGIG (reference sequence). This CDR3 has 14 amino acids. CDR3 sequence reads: CAWSSGQGNSPLHF. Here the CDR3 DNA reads TGTGCCTGGAGTAGCGGGCAGGGAAATTCACCCCTCCACTTT.

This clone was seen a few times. CDR3 in DNA: TGTGCCAGTAGTACGACAGGGTTAGGTCAGCCCCAGCATTTT. Amino acids: CASSTTGLGQPQHF. The J gene is TRBJ1-5, the V gene TRBV19; 7 positions agree with TRBD1. CDR1 and CDR2 (germline): LNHDA, SQIVND (reference sequence). This CDR3 spans 14 amino acids. The trim removed 4 bases at V and 6 bases at J, leaving 6 bases unmatched.

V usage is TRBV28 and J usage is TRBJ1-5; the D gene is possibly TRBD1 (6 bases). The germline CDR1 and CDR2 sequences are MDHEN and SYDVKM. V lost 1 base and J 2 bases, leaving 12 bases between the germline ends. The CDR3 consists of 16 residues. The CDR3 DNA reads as TGTGCCAGCAGTTTATTCGGGGGGCCCGGCAATCAGCCCCAGCATTTT. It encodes CASSLFGGPGNQPQHF.

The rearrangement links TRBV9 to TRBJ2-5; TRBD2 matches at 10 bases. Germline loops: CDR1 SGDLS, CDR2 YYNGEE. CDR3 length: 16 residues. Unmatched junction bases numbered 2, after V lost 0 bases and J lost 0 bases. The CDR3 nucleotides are TGTGCCAGCAGCGTAGGAGCGGGAGGGAACCAAGAGACCCAGTACTTC. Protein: CASSVGAGGNQETQYF. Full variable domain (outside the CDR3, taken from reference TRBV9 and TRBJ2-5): DSGVTQTPKHLITATGQRVTLRCSPRSGDLSVYWYQQSLDQGLQFLIQYYNGEERAKGNILERFSAQQFPDLHSELNLSSLELGDSALYFCASSVGAGGNQETQYFGPGTRLLVL.

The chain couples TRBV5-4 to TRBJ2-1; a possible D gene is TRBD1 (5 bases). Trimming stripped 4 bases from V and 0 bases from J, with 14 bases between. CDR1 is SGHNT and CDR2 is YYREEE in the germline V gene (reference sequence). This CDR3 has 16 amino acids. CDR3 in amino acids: CASSPRGHSSYNEQFF. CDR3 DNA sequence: TGTGCCAGCAGCCCAAGGGGCCATAGCTCCTACAATGAGCAGTTCTTC.

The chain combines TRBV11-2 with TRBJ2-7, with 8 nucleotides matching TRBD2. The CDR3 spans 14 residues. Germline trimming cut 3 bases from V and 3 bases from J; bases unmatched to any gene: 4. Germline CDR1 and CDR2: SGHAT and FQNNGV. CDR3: CASSFGGGLYEQYF. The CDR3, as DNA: TGTGCCAGCAGCTTTGGCGGGGGGCTCTACGAGCAGTACTTC.

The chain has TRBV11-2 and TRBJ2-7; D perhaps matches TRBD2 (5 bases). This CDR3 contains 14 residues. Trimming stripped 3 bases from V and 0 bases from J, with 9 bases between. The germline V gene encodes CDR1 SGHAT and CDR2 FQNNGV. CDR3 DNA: TGTGCCAGCAGCTTTACCGGGAACTCCTACGAGCAGTACTTC. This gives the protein CASSFTGNSYEQYF.

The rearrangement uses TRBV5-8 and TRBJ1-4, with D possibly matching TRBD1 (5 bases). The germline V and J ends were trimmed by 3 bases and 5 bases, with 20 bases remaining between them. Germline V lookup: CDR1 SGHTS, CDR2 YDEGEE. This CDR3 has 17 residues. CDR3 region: CASSSNVGTGINEKLFF. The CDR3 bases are TGTGCCAGCAGCTCCAATGTAGGGACTGGCATAAATGAAAAACTGTTTTTT.

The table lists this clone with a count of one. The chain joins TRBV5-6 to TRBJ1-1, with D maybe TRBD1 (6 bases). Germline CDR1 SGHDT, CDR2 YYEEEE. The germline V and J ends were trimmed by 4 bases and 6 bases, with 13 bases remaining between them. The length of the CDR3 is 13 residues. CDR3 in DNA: TGTGCCAGCAGCGCCACAGGGTTGCCTGAAGCTTTCTTT. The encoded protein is CASSATGLPEAFF.

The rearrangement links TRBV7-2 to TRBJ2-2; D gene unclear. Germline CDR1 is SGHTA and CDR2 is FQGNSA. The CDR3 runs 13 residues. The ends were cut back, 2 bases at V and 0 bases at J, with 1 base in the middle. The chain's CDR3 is CASSLTNTGELFF. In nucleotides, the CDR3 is TGTGCCAGCAGCTTAACGAACACCGGGGAGCTGTTTTTT.

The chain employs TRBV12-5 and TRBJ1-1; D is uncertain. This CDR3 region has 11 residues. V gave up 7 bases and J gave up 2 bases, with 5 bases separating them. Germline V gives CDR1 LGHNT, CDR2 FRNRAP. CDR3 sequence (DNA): TGTGCTAGTGCACCCAACACTGAAGCTTTCTTT. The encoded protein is CASAPNTEAFF.

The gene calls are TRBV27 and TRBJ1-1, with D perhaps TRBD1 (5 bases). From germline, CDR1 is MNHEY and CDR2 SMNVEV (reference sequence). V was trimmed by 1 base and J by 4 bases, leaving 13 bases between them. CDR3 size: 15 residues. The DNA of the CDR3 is TGTGCCAGCAGTTTATGGGGACGTCCGGGCACTGAAGCTTTCTTT. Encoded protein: CASSLWGRPGTEAFF.

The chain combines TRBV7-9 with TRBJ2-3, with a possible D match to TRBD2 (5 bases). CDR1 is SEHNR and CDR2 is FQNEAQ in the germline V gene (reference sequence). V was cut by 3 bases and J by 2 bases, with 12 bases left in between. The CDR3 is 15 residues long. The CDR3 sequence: CASSFPQRSTDTQYF. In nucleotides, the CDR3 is TGTGCCAGCAGCTTTCCCCAGCGGTCCACAGATACGCAGTATTTT.

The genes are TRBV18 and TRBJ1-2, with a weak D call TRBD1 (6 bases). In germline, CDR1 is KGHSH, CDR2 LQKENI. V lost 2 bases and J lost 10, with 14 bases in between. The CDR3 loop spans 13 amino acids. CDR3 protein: CASSPRQAHDYTF. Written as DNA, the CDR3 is TGTGCCAGCTCACCAAGACAGGCCCATGACTACACCTTC.

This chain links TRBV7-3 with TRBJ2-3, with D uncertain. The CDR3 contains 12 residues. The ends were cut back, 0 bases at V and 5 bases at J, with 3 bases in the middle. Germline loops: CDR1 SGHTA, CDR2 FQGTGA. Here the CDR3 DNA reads TGTGCCAGCAGCTTAACTGAAGATACGCAGTATTTT. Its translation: CASSLTEDTQYF.